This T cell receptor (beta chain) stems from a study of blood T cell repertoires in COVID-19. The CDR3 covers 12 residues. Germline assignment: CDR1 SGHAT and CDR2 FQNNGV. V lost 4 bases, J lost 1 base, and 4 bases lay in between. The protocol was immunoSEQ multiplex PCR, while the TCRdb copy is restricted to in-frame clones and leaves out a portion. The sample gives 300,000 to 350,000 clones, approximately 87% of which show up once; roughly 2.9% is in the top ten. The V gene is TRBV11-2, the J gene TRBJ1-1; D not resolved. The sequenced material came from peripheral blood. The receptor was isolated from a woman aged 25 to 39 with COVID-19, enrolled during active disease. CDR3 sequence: CASSYGNTEAFF. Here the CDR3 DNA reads TGTGCCAGCAGCTACGGGAACACTGAAGCTTTCTTT.